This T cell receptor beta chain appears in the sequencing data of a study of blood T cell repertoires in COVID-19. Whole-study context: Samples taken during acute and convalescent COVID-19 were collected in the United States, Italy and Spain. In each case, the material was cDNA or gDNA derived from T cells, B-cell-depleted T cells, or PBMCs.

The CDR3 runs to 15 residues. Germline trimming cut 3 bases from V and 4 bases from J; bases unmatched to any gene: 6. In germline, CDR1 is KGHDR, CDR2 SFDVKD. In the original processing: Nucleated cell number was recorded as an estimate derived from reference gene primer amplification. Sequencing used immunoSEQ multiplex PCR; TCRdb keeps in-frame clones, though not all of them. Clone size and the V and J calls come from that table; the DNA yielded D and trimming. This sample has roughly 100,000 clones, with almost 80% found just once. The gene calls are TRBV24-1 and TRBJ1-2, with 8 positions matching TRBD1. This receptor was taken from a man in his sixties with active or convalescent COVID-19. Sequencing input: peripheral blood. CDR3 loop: CATSDAITGGYGYTF. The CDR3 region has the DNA TGTGCCACCAGTGATGCGATCACAGGGGGCTATGGCTACACCTTC.